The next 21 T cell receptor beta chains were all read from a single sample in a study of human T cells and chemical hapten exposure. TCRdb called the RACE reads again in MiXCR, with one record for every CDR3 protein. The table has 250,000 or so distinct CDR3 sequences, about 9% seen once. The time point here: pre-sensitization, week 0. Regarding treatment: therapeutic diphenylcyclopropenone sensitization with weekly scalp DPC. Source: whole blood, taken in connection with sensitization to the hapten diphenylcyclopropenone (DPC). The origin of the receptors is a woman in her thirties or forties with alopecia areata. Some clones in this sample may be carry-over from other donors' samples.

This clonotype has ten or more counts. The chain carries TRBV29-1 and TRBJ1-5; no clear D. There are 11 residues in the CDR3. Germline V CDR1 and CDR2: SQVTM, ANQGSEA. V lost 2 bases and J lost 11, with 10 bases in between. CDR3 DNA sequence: TGCAGCGTTGAATTGACGGGAGCCCAGCATTTT. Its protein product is CSVELTGAQHF.

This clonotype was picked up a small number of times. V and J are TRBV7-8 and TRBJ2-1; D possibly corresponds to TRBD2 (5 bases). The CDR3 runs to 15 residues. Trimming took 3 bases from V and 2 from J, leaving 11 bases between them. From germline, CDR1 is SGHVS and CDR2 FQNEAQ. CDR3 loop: CASSFDGIPYNEQFF. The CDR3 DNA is TGTGCCAGCAGCTTTGACGGGATTCCCTACAATGAGCAGTTCTTC.

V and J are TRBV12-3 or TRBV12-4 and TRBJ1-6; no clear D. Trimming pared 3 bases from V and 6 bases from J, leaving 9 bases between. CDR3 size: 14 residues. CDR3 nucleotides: TGTGCCAGCAGTTTTGGACTCTCTAATTCACCCCTCCACTTT. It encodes CASSFGLSNSPLHF.

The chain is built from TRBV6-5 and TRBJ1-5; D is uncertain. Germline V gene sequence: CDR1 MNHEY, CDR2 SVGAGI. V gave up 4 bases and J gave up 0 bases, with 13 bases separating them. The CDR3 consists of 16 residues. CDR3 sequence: CASSSRAGYSNQPQHF. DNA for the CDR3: TGTGCCAGCAGTTCAAGGGCGGGTTATAGCAATCAGCCCCAGCATTTT.

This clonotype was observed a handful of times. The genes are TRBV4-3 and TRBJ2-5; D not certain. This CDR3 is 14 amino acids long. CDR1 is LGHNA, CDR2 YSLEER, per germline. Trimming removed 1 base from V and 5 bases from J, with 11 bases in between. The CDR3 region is CASSQALMGETQYF. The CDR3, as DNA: TGCGCCAGCAGCCAAGCCTTGATGGGGGAGACCCAGTACTTC.

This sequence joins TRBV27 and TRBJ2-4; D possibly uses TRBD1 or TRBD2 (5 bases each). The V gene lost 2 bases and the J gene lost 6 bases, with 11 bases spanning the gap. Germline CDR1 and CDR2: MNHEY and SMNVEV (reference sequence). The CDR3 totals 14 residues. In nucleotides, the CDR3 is TGTGCCAGCAGTTTAAGTTTTGGGGGAAACATTCAGTACTTC. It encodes CASSLSFGGNIQYF.

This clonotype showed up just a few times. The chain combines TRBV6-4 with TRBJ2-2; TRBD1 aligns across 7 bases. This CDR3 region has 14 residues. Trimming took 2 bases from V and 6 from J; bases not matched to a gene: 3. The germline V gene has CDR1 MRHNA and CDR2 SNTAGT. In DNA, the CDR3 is TGTGCCAGCAGTGACGTCCAGGGGGCCGGGGAGCTGTTTTTT. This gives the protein CASSDVQGAGELFF.

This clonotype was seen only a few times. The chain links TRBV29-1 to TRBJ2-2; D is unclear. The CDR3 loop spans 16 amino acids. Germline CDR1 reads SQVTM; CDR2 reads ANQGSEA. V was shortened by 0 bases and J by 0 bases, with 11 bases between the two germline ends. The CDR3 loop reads CSVEDLAYTNTGELFF. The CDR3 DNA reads TGCAGCGTTGAAGATCTTGCGTACACGAACACCGGGGAGCTGTTTTTT.

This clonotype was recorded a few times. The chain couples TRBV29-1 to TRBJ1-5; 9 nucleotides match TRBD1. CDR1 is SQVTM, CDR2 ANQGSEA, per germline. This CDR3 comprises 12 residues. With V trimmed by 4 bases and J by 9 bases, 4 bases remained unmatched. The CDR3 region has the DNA TGCAGCGTTGGGGGACAGGGAATGCCCCAGCATTTT. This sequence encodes CSVGGQGMPQHF.

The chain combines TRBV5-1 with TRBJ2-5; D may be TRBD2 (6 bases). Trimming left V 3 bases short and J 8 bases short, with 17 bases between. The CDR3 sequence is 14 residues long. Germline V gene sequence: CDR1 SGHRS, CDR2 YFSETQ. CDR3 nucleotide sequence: TGCGCCAGCAGCTCCGGGACTGGTGAATACACCCAGTACTTC. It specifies CASSSGTGEYTQYF.

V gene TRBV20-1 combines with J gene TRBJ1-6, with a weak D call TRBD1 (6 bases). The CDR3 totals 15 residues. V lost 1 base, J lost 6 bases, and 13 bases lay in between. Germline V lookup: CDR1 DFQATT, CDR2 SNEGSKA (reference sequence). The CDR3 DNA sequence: TGCAGTGCTAGAGCAACAGGGTTAGGTAATTCACCCCTCCACTTT. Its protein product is CSARATGLGNSPLHF.

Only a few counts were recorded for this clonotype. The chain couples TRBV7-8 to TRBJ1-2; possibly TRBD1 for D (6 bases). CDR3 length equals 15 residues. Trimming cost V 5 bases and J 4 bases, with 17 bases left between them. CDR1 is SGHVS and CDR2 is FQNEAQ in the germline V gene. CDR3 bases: TGTGCCAGCAGCACTACGACAGGCCCTTCCTATGGCTACACCTTC. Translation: CASSTTTGPSYGYTF. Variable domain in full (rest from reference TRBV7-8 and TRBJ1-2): GAGVSQSPRYKVAKRGQDVALRCDPISGHVSLFWYQQALGQGPEFLTYFQNEAQLDKSGLPSDRFFAERPEGSVSTLKIQRTQQEDSAVYLCASSTTTGPSYGYTFGSGTRLTVV.

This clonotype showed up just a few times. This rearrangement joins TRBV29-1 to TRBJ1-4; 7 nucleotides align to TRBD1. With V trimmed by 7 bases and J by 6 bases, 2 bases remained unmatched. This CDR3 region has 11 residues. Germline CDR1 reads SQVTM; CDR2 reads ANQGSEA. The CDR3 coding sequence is TGCAGCGCTGGGACAGATGAAAAACTGTTTTTT. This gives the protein CSAGTDEKLFF.

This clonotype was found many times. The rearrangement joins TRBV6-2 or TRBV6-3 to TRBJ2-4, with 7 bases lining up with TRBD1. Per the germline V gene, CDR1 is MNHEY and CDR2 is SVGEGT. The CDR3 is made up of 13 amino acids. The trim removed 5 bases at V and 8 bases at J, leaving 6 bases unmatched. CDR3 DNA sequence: TGTGCCAGCAGTCCTGGACAGGTCCACATTCAGTACTTC. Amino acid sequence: CASSPGQVHIQYF.

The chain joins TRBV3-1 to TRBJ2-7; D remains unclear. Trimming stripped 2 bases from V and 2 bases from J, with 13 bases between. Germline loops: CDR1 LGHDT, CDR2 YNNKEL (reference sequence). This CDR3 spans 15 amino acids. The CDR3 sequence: CASSQMSEPAYEQYF. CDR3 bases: TGTGCCAGCAGCCAAATGTCTGAGCCAGCCTACGAGCAGTACTTC.

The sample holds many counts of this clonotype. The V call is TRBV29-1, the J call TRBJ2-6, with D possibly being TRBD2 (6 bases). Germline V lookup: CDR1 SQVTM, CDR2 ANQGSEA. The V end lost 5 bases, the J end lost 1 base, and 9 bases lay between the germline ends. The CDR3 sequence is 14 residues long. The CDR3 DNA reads TGCAGCGTTAAGGAGGGGTCTGGGGCCAACGTCCTGACTTTC. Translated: CSVKEGSGANVLTF. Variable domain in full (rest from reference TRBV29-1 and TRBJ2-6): SAVISQKPSRDICQRGTSLTIQCQVDSQVTMMFWYRQQPGQSLTLIATANQGSEATYESGFVIDKFPISRPNLTFSTLTVSNMSPEDSSIYLCSVKEGSGANVLTFGAGSRLTVL.

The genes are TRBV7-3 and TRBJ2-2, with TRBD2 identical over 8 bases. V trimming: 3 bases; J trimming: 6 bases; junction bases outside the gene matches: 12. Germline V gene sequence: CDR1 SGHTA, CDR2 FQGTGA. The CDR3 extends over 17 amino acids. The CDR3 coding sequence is TGTGCCAGCAGCTTGAGCCTGGTTAGCGGGACGGCCGGGGAGCTGTTTTTT. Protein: CASSLSLVSGTAGELFF. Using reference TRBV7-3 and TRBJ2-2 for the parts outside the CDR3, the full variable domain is GAGVSQTPSNKVTEKGKYVELRCDPISGHTALYWYRQSLGQGPEFLIYFQGTGAADDSGLPNDRFFAVRPEGSVSTLKIQRTERGDSAVYLCASSLSLVSGTAGELFFGEGSRLTVL.

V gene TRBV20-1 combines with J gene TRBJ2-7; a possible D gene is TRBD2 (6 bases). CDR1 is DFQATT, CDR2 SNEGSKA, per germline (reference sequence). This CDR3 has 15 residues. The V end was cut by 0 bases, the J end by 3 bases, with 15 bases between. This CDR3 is CSARDASPSVYEQYF. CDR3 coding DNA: TGCAGTGCTAGAGATGCATCGCCTAGCGTCTACGAGCAGTACTTC.

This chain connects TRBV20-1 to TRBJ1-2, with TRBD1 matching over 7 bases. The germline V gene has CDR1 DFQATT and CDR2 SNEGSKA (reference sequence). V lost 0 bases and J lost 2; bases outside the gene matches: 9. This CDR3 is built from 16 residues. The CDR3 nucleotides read TGCAGTGCTAGAGATTCTCGACAGGGTGGCAACTATGGCTACACCTTC. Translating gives CSARDSRQGGNYGYTF.

CDR3 DNA sequence: TGTGCCAGCAGCCGTGACAGGGTGGTGGTAACTGAAGCTTTCTTT. It codes for CASSRDRVVVTEAFF. The chain carries TRBV7-9 and TRBJ1-1; 7 bases agree with TRBD1. The V gene's germline CDR1 is SEHNR and CDR2 FQNEAQ (reference sequence). The CDR3 loop spans 15 amino acids. Unmatched junction bases numbered 11, after V lost 5 bases and J lost 5 bases.

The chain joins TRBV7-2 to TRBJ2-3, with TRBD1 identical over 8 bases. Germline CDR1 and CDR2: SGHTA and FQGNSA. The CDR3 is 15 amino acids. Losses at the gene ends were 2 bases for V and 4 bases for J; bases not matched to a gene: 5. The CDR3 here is CASSLSAGGSDTQYF. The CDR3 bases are TGTGCCAGCAGCTTATCGGCAGGGGGCTCAGATACGCAGTATTTT.